One sample yielded the 15 T cell receptor beta chains listed below, sequenced in a study of identical twins. Using its own MiXCR run on the 5' RACE reads, TCRdb lists one record per CDR3 protein. The table lists 450,000 to 500,000 distinct CDR3 sequences, more than 13% of them singletons. The sample was also linked to a second study, of yellow fever vaccine responses in identical twins.

The specimen was CD4+ T cells sorted from blood. Every receptor here comes from a woman younger than 30 in good health.

This clonotype has a count of ten or more. The CDR3 reads CASSPRTSGGSVEQYF. In DNA, the CDR3 is TGTGCCAGCAGCCCTAGGACTAGCGGGGGATCGGTCGAGCAGTACTTC. The rearrangement joins TRBV3-1 to TRBJ2-7; TRBD2 agrees at 13 bases. CDR1 LGHDT and CDR2 YNNKEL come from the germline V gene (reference sequence). The CDR3 runs to 16 residues. Germline trimming cut 4 bases from V and 6 bases from J; bases unmatched to any gene: 9.

Only a few counts were recorded for this clonotype. The chain combines TRBV4-1 with TRBJ2-7; perhaps TRBD1 as D (6 bases). Germline V gives CDR1 MGHRA, CDR2 YSYEKL. The V end lost 3 bases, the J end lost 3 bases, and 21 bases lay between the germline ends. The CDR3 has 17 amino acids. CDR3 amino acids: CASSQEKLTGFHYEQYF. The CDR3 nucleotides are TGCGCCAGCAGCCAGGAGAAGCTTACAGGGTTTCACTACGAGCAGTACTTC.

This clonotype was detected a few times. J is TRBJ2-2 and V is TRBV7-2; tentative D call: TRBD2 (5 bases). V lost 4 bases, J lost 5 bases, and 14 bases lay in between. Germline CDR1 and CDR2: SGHTA and FQGNSA. The CDR3 runs 15 residues. CDR3 in amino acids: CASSSRGMGTGELFF. In DNA form, the CDR3 reads TGTGCCAGCAGCTCAAGAGGGATGGGGACCGGGGAGCTGTTTTTT.

This chain uses TRBV6-2 or TRBV6-3 with TRBJ2-7; 8 bases are shared with TRBD2. J lost 6 bases, V lost 4 bases, and 8 bases had no gene match. The CDR3 has 14 amino acids. The germline CDR1 and CDR2 sequences are MNHEY and SVGEGT. The CDR3 is CASSSTVAGREQYF. DNA of the CDR3: TGTGCCAGCAGTTCAACAGTAGCGGGACGCGAGCAGTACTTC.

This clonotype was counted ten times or more. The rearrangement links TRBV10-3 to TRBJ1-4, with 10 bases matching TRBD1. CDR1 is ENHRY and CDR2 is SYGVKD in the germline V gene. This CDR3 is built from 14 residues. V trimming: 6 bases; J trimming: 6 bases; junction bases outside the gene matches: 4. The CDR3 loop reads CAISPGQGYEKLFF. CDR3 coding DNA: TGTGCCATCAGCCCGGGACAGGGGTATGAAAAACTGTTTTTT.

In its sample, this clonotype was seen many times. The V and J genes are TRBV4-2 and TRBJ2-7; 11 bases are shared with TRBD2. The V gene end was trimmed by 3 bases and the J gene end by 4 bases; junction bases not matched to a gene: 5. This CDR3 comprises 15 residues. Germline V gene sequence: CDR1 LGHNA, CDR2 YNFKEQ. This CDR3 reads CASSHTSGSLYEQYF. In DNA form, the CDR3 reads TGTGCCAGCAGCCACACTAGCGGGAGTCTGTACGAGCAGTACTTC.

The chain recombines TRBV7-2 with TRBJ2-2; TRBD2 matches at 9 bases. Germline V CDR1 and CDR2: SGHTA, FQGNSA. The V segment lost 0 bases and the J segment 4 bases; nucleotides outside the gene matches: 6. CDR3 length: 17 residues. This CDR3 is CASSLALAGIVTGELFF. The CDR3 region has the DNA TGTGCCAGCAGCTTAGCCCTAGCGGGGATCGTCACCGGGGAGCTGTTTTTT. The variable domain in full, with the rest retrieved from reference TRBV7-2 and TRBJ2-2, is GAGVSQSPSNKVTEKGKDVELRCDPISGHTALYWYRQSLGQGLEFLIYFQGNSAPDKSGLPSDRFSAERTGGSVSTLTIQRTQQEDSAVYLCASSLALAGIVTGELFFGEGSRLTVL.

The table lists this clonotype with a few counts. This chain connects TRBV5-1 to TRBJ1-1; 9 nucleotides line up with TRBD1. The V gene's germline CDR1 is SGHRS and CDR2 YFSETQ. This CDR3 has 15 amino acids. The J segment lost 6 bases and the V segment lost 7 bases, leaving 13 bases of the junction unmatched. This chain's CDR3 is CASGVPGQGTAEAFF. CDR3 in DNA: TGCGCCAGCGGTGTCCCGGGACAGGGAACGGCTGAAGCTTTCTTT.

The V and J genes are TRBV7-2 and TRBJ2-5; a weak D match, TRBD2 (5 bases). The CDR3 spans 14 residues. Deletions cut 4 bases from V and 2 bases from J, with 11 bases between. Germline V gene data show CDR1 as SGHTA and CDR2 as FQGNSA. The CDR3 bases are TGTGCCAGCAGCTCACTTAGCGTTCAAGAGACCCAGTACTTC. It codes for CASSSLSVQETQYF.

The chain has TRBV7-9 and TRBJ2-3, with TRBD2 identical over 7 bases. Germline CDR1 is SEHNR and CDR2 is FQNEAQ (reference sequence). The CDR3 is made up of 16 amino acids. V lost 3 bases and J lost 1; bases outside the gene matches: 7. The CDR3 region is CASSFPGGKGTDTQYF. The CDR3 DNA reads TGTGCCAGCAGCTTCCCGGGGGGTAAGGGCACAGATACGCAGTATTTT.

This clonotype was seen a few times. The V and J genes are TRBV7-9 and TRBJ2-3; D ambiguous. The CDR3 consists of 14 residues. Trimming removed 5 bases at V and 3 bases at J, with 12 bases between. The germline V gene encodes CDR1 SEHNR and CDR2 FQNEAQ (reference sequence). The CDR3 sequence: CASSPGGDTDTQYF. The CDR3 coding sequence is TGTGCCAGCAGCCCGGGTGGGGATACAGATACGCAGTATTTT.

This clonotype turned up a few times. The rearrangement joins TRBV30 to TRBJ2-3; 8 nucleotides agree with TRBD2. The CDR3 totals 14 residues. V shed 2 bases and J 1 base; nucleotides not matched to a gene: 2. Per germline, CDR1 GTSNPN and CDR2 SVGIG (reference sequence). This chain's CDR3 is CAWSFGGGTDTQYF. The CDR3, as DNA: TGTGCCTGGAGTTTCGGGGGGGGCACAGATACGCAGTATTTT.

This clonotype was seen more than once but under ten times. This chain uses TRBV7-9 with TRBJ2-3; D is unresolved. The V and J ends lost 5 bases and 2 bases respectively, with 17 bases between them. Germline V gives CDR1 SEHNR, CDR2 FQNEAQ (reference sequence). This CDR3 is 16 amino acids long. CDR3 in amino acids: CASSIDRRPLTDTQYF. The CDR3 coding sequence is TGTGCCAGCAGCATAGACCGACGCCCACTCACAGATACGCAGTATTTT.

Only a few counts were recorded for this clonotype. This CDR3 reads CASSLAAGQGAREQYF. The CDR3 nucleotides read TGCGCCAGCAGCTTGGCCGCGGGACAGGGGGCACGGGAGCAGTACTTC. V is TRBV5-1 and J is TRBJ2-7, with 12 bases fitting TRBD1. Per the germline V gene, CDR1 is SGHRS and CDR2 is YFSETQ. V lost 0 bases to trimming and J lost 7 bases; unmatched junction nucleotides: 8. The CDR3 runs to 16 residues.

The chain employs TRBV6-1 and TRBJ2-5, with D maybe TRBD1 (5 bases). V lost 4 bases and J lost 1, with 7 bases in between. Per the germline V gene, CDR1 is MNHNS and CDR2 is SASEGT. The CDR3 sequence is 13 residues long. The DNA for the CDR3 is TGTGCCAGCAGTGGGGGCTTCCAAGAGACCCAGTACTTC. As protein: CASSGGFQETQYF.